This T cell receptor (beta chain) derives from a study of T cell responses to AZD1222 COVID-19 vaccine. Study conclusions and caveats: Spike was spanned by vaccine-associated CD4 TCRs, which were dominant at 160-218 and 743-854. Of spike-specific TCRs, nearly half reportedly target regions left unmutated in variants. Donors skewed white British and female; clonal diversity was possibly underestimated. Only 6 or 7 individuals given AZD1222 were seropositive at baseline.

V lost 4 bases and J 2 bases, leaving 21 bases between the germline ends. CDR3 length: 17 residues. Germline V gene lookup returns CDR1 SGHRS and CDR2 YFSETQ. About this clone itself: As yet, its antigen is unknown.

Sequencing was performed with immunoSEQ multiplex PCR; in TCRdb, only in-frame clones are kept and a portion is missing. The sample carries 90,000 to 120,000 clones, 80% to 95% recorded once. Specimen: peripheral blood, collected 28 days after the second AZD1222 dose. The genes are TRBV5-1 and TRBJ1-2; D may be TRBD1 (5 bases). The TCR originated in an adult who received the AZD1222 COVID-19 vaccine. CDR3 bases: TGCGCCAGCAGCCTTCGGACAACCCGGGGCATCAACTATGGCTACACCTTC. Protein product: CASSLRTTRGINYGYTF.